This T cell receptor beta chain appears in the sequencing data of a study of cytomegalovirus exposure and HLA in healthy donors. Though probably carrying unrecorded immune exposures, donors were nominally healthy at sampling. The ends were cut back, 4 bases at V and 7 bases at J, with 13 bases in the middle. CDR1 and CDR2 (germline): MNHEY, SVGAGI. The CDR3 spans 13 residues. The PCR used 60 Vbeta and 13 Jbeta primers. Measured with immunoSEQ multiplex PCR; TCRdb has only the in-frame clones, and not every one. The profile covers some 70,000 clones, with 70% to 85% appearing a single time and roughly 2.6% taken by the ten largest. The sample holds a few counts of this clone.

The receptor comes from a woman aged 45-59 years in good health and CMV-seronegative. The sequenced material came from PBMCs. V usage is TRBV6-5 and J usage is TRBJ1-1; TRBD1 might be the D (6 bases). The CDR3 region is CASSSTGRREAFF. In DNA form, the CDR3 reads TGTGCCAGCAGTTCCACAGGGCGCCGTGAAGCTTTCTTT.